A selection of T cell receptor beta chains follows, all from one sample in a study of cytomegalovirus exposure and HLA in healthy donors. Produced via immunoSEQ multiplex PCR; TCRdb's table is partial and in-frame only. The table has 110,000 or so clones, over 65% seen once. Source material: PBMCs. The receptors were sampled from a man aged 35 to 55 in good health and CMV-seropositive. The CDR3 runs from the conserved cysteine through the conserved F or W. D genes are given only for firm matches.

V gene	D gene	J gene	CDR3 protein
TRBV6-5	.	TRBJ2-1	CASRTTYNEQFF
TRBV21-1	.	TRBJ2-6	CASSIPTVFDFSGANGLTF
TRBV9	.	TRBJ1-1	CASSVGGGVSTEAFF
TRBV4-1	TRBD2	TRBJ2-5	CASSQAGTSLRQETQYF
TRBV28	TRBD1	TRBJ2-5	CASSLMDRVAQYF
TRBV6-5	TRBD2	TRBJ2-2	CASRREAANTGELFF
TRBV7-2	.	TRBJ1-3	CASSPGWDTGNTIYF
TRBV28	TRBD1	TRBJ1-3	CASSLRTGSSGNTIYF
TRBV6-6	TRBD2	TRBJ2-7	CASTSLAGGSYEQYF
TRBV19	TRBD1	TRBJ1-5	CASSIDQWDRGHQQPQHF
TRBV7-3	.	TRBJ2-2	CASSLMGGDNTGELFF
TRBV2	.	TRBJ2-7	CASSEEAYEQYF
TRBV10-1	TRBD2	TRBJ2-3	CASSAHERGSTDTQYF
TRBV7-3	.	TRBJ1-1	CASSLSAGLGDTEAFF
TRBV19	.	TRBJ2-2	CASSIFYRSAGELFF
TRBV19	.	TRBJ1-2	CASRTQDSYYGYTF
TRBV5-4	.	TRBJ2-7	CASSGGDKVASYEQYF
TRBV7-3	TRBD1	TRBJ2-7	CASSLIGTENHEQYF
TRBV15	.	TRBJ2-1	CATSRDGWGLSSYNEQFF
TRBV18	TRBD1	TRBJ1-1	CASSSNRDSGAFF
TRBV6-5	TRBD1	TRBJ1-1	CASSYGGGWNTEAFF
TRBV5-5	TRBD2	TRBJ2-3	CASSPTPSGSGTDTQYF
TRBV18	TRBD1	TRBJ2-1	CASWTGGNEQFF
TRBV7-2	.	TRBJ1-1	CASSLTRGGNTEAFF
TRBV7-2	TRBD2	TRBJ2-2	CASSLPLGLAFDTGELFF
TRBV13	TRBD2	TRBJ2-3	CASSLGASGGATDTQYF
TRBV29-1	TRBD1	TRBJ2-4	CSVRGQKNSQYF
TRBV19	.	TRBJ2-3	CASRRLSTDTQYF
TRBV11-2	TRBD2	TRBJ2-7	CASSGFLAGGLEQYF
TRBV7-6	TRBD1	TRBJ1-1	CASTQTGWATEAFF
TRBV2	TRBD2	TRBJ2-4	CASSRDAGATNIQYF
TRBV6-1	TRBD2	TRBJ2-1	CASSGRDYPPESSYNEQFF
TRBV7-9	.	TRBJ1-5	CASSSGSGVQPQHF
TRBV5-8	.	TRBJ1-4	CASSLFGGPATNEKLFF
TRBV27	TRBD1	TRBJ2-7	CASRTDRDSYEQYF
TRBV10-2	TRBD2	TRBJ2-7	CASGASYEQYF
TRBV18	.	TRBJ1-4	CASSLGQATEKLFF
TRBV12-5	.	TRBJ2-5	CASGLAIGGEETQYF
TRBV18	TRBD1	TRBJ2-2	CASSRGTGGNTGELFF
TRBV2	TRBD1	TRBJ1-1	CASSETGAKNTEAFF
TRBV5-6	.	TRBJ1-2	CASSFDGGFNYGYTF
TRBV5-5	TRBD1	TRBJ1-6	CASSFYGTVNSPLHF
TRBV18	TRBD2	TRBJ2-1	CASSGLAGEGEQFF
TRBV2	.	TRBJ1-5	CASRVTGMSNQPQHF
TRBV5-6	.	TRBJ2-2	CASSWTVYTGELFF
TRBV28	TRBD1	TRBJ2-1	CASRINRGLNEQFF
TRBV7-6	TRBD2	TRBJ2-1	CASSLESPAGRAAEQFF
TRBV10-1	.	TRBJ2-5	CASSEGQRIQETQYF
TRBV15	TRBD2	TRBJ2-1	CATSREAGGYHNEQFF
TRBV19	TRBD1	TRBJ1-2	CASSRQGANYGYTF
TRBV7-9	.	.	CASSLAPRGEQYF
TRBV19	.	TRBJ2-2	CASSMRGNLGELFF
TRBV19	TRBD1	TRBJ2-7	CASSSGTGGLREQYF